These 23 T cell receptor beta chains originate from one sample sequenced in a study of human versus mouse CDR3 diversity and MHC coevolution. Method: immunoSEQ multiplex PCR; TCRdb's copy keeps in-frame clones and lacks some. The sample lists fewer than 80,000 clones, 85% to 95% occurring once. The material sequenced was naive CD4+ T cells from blood. The sample's subset: CD45RO-negative CD62L-positive naive CD4 T cells. All receptors derive from a person aged 30 to 69 in good health.

This rearrangement joins TRBV2 to TRBJ2-7; D not certain. The germline V and J ends were trimmed by 5 bases and 4 bases, with 12 bases remaining between them. The CDR3 runs 13 residues. Germline V gives CDR1 SNHLY, CDR2 FYNNEI. DNA for the CDR3: TGTGCCAGCAGTTTTCTAGAGAAGTACGAGCAGTACTTC. Its translation: CASSFLEKYEQYF.

In this sample, this clone turned up once. The chain uses TRBV6-5 and TRBJ2-7; TRBD2 might be the D (6 bases). The CDR3 is 12 residues long. The V gene's germline CDR1 is MNHEY and CDR2 SVGAGI. The CDR3 protein is CTAGFFPYEQYF. The CDR3 DNA is TGTACTGCGGGGTTTTTTCCCTACGAGCAGTACTTC.

V usage is TRBV10-1 and J usage is TRBJ2-5; unclear D gene. The J call may be incorrect, as the DNA end agrees better with TRBJ2-7. The CDR3 loop spans 14 amino acids. Germline loops: CDR1 WNHNN, CDR2 SYGVQD (reference sequence). The CDR3 DNA sequence: TGCGCCAGCAGTGAGTCGGTGAACTTTTACGAGCAGTACTTC. This gives the protein CASSESVNFYEQYF.

This chain uses TRBV19 with TRBJ2-5, with 7 bases that match TRBD2. V lost 3 bases to trimming and J lost 4 bases; unmatched junction nucleotides: 11. CDR1 LNHDA and CDR2 SQIVND come from the germline V gene (reference sequence). This CDR3 comprises 16 residues. The chain's CDR3 is CASSIASGTGRETQYF. The CDR3 DNA reads TGTGCCAGTAGTATCGCGAGCGGGACTGGTAGAGAGACCCAGTACTTC.

The chain is built from TRBV19 and TRBJ2-1, with a tentative D call TRBD2 (5 bases). V was trimmed by 3 bases and J by 0 bases, leaving 15 bases between them. CDR1 and CDR2 from the germline V gene are LNHDA and SQIVND (reference sequence). The CDR3 is 17 residues long. CDR3 nucleotides: TGTGCCAGTAGTATGTCGAGAGGGATGTTCTCCTACAATGAGCAGTTCTTC. It codes for CASSMSRGMFSYNEQFF.

The gene calls are TRBV11-2 and TRBJ2-1; 13 positions agree with TRBD2. J gave up 7 bases and V 5 bases, and 11 bases lay outside the gene matches. The CDR3 covers 17 residues. In germline, CDR1 is SGHAT, CDR2 FQNNGV. CDR3 DNA: TGTGCCAGCAGCCCAGAACGACTAGCGGGAGGCGGGAATGAGCAGTTCTTC. Residues: CASSPERLAGGGNEQFF.

The V gene is TRBV10-3, the J gene TRBJ2-3; D perhaps matches TRBD2 (6 bases). The CDR3 spans 15 residues. Germline V gene sequence: CDR1 ENHRY, CDR2 SYGVKD. Deletions cut 4 bases from V and 0 bases from J, with 11 bases between. The CDR3 loop is CAISASSGSTDTQYF. DNA for the CDR3: TGTGCCATCAGTGCGAGTAGCGGCAGCACAGATACGCAGTATTTT.

The V and J genes are TRBV4-2 and TRBJ1-3; 9 nucleotides align to TRBD1. Germline assignment: CDR1 LGHNA and CDR2 YNFKEQ. This CDR3 contains 18 residues. Losses at the gene ends were 0 bases for V and 4 bases for J; bases not matched to a gene: 10. The CDR3 bases are TGTGCCAGCAGCCAAGACTCACCCGGGACAGGGAACGGAAACACCATATATTTT. This encodes CASSQDSPGTGNGNTIYF.

The chain recombines TRBV13 with TRBJ2-5; the match to TRBD1 covers 8 bases. The DNA end is more similar to TRBJ2-7, so the J call may be wrong. The CDR3 extends over 15 amino acids. Per germline, CDR1 PRHDT and CDR2 FYEKMQ (reference sequence). The CDR3 spells CASSLGGQGSYEQYF. In DNA form, the CDR3 reads TGTGCCAGCAGCTTAGGCGGACAGGGCTCCTACGAGCAGTACTTC.

This clone was counted a single time. This sequence joins TRBV6-5 and TRBJ2-2; the match to TRBD2 covers 11 bases. CDR1 and CDR2 (germline): MNHEY, SVGAGI. The CDR3 covers 14 residues. The V segment lost 3 bases and the J segment 8 bases; nucleotides outside the gene matches: 2. Here the CDR3 DNA reads TGTGCCAGCAGTTATAGCGGGAGGGCTGGGGAGCTGTTTTTT. This translates into CASSYSGRAGELFF.

This chain links TRBV15 with TRBJ1-2, with D possibly matching TRBD1 (5 bases). The V end lost 0 bases, the J end lost 6 bases, and 14 bases lay between the germline ends. Germline values: CDR1 LNHNV, CDR2 YYDKDF (reference sequence). CDR3 length: 15 amino acids. CDR3: CATSRDPDLGDGYTF. CDR3 DNA: TGTGCCACCAGCAGAGATCCCGACCTAGGGGATGGCTACACCTTC.

The CDR3 loop is CASSKGLGESTDTQYF. The CDR3 DNA sequence: TGTGCCAGTAGTAAGGGACTAGGGGAAAGCACAGATACGCAGTATTTT. The chain employs TRBV19 and TRBJ2-3; 8 bases fit TRBD2. With V trimmed by 4 bases and J by 0 bases, 6 bases remained unmatched. CDR1 LNHDA and CDR2 SQIVND come from the germline V gene (reference sequence). CDR3 length: 16 residues.

The chain has TRBV7-9 and TRBJ1-4; 8 nucleotides align to TRBD1. CDR1 and CDR2 from the germline V gene are SEHNR and FQNEAQ (reference sequence). The trim removed 5 bases at V and 5 bases at J, leaving 4 bases unmatched. The CDR3 spans 14 residues. The DNA of the CDR3 is TGTGCCAGCAGCCCGGGACAGGTCAATGAAAAACTGTTTTTT. Translated, it gives CASSPGQVNEKLFF. Using reference TRBV7-9 and TRBJ1-4 for the parts outside the CDR3, the full variable domain is DTGVSQNPRHKITKRGQNVTFRCDPISEHNRLYWYRQTLGQGPEFLTYFQNEAQLEKSRLLSDRFSAERPKGSFSTLEIQRTEQGDSAMYLCASSPGQVNEKLFFGSGTQLSVL.

The rearrangement links TRBV5-4 to TRBJ2-7; a weak D match, TRBD1 (5 bases). Trimming cost V 0 bases and J 2 bases, with 6 bases left between them. CDR3 length: 13 amino acids. Germline lookup yields CDR1 SGHNT and CDR2 YYREEE (reference sequence). CDR3 sequence reads: CASSLDRPYEQYF. DNA for the CDR3: TGTGCCAGCAGCTTGGACAGGCCCTACGAGCAGTACTTC. The entire variable domain, with the rest obtained from reference TRBV5-4 and TRBJ2-7, is as follows: ETGVTQSPTHLIKTRGQQVTLRCSSQSGHNTVSWYQQALGQGPQFIFQYYREEENGRGNFPPRFSGLQFPNYSSELNVNALELDDSALYLCASSLDRPYEQYFGPGTRLTVT.

The chain joins TRBV6-1 to TRBJ1-1; D perhaps matches TRBD1 (6 bases). From germline, CDR1 is MNHNS and CDR2 SASEGT. Trimming left V 7 bases short and J 0 bases short, with 12 bases between. The CDR3 totals 14 residues. The CDR3 sequence is CASTQGHLNTEAFF. The CDR3 DNA sequence: TGTGCCAGCACCCAGGGACACCTGAACACTGAAGCTTTCTTT.

This clone has only a few counts. This chain connects TRBV6-7 to TRBJ2-7; TRBD2 is a possible D gene (5 bases). TRBV6-7 is reported as an ORF; its role is uncertain. The ends were cut back, 2 bases at V and 9 bases at J, with 8 bases in the middle. The CDR3 is 11 amino acids. The CDR3 is CASSYLGRQYF. CDR3 sequence (DNA): TGTGCCAGCAGTTACCTGGGGAGGCAGTACTTC.

The CDR3 nucleotides are TGTGCCAGCACCTCTAGACTAGCGGGCACCGGGGAGCTGTTTTTT. This codes for CASTSRLAGTGELFF. The V and J genes are TRBV6-5 and TRBJ2-2; 10 bases are shared with TRBD2. The germline gives CDR1 MNHEY, CDR2 SVGAGI. The CDR3 extends over 15 amino acids. Losses at the gene ends were 7 bases for V and 4 bases for J; bases not matched to a gene: 6.

The V call is TRBV5-1, the J call TRBJ1-1; perhaps TRBD1 as D (5 bases). Between the trimmed V and J ends, which lost 0 bases and 6 bases, there was a span of 15 bases. Germline assignment: CDR1 SGHRS and CDR2 YFSETQ. The CDR3 is 15 amino acids. The CDR3 DNA is TGCGCCAGCAGCTTGGCAGGGATCGGCAGAGCTGAAGCTTTCTTT. It yields the protein CASSLAGIGRAEAFF.

The chain employs TRBV6-1 and TRBJ1-6; no definite D call. CDR1 is MNHNS, CDR2 SASEGT, per germline. The length of the CDR3 is 18 residues. V lost 1 base and J lost 9, with 22 bases in between. CDR3 amino acids: CASSEGWGGHQGSSPLHF. As DNA, the CDR3 is TGTGCCAGCAGTGAAGGATGGGGTGGGCACCAAGGGAGTTCACCCCTCCACTTT.

This clone showed up just a few times. The CDR3 reads CASSLMQGGQPQHF. The CDR3 region has the DNA TGTGCCAGCAGTTTGATGCAGGGAGGACAGCCCCAGCATTTT. The chain joins TRBV28 to TRBJ1-5; possibly TRBD1 for D (5 bases). Germline CDR1 MDHEN, CDR2 SYDVKM. This CDR3 is built from 14 residues. V was shortened by 3 bases and J by 7 bases, with 13 bases between the two germline ends.

V and J are TRBV2 and TRBJ2-3, with 8 bases matching TRBD1. CDR1 and CDR2 (germline): SNHLY, FYNNEI. The CDR3 loop spans 15 amino acids. The V segment lost 3 bases and the J segment 2 bases; nucleotides outside the gene matches: 4. CDR3 protein: CASSEGTGDTDTQYF. The CDR3 region has the DNA TGTGCCAGCAGTGAGGGGACAGGCGACACAGATACGCAGTATTTT.

The gene calls are TRBV29-1 and TRBJ2-1, with 7 bases matching TRBD2. The CDR3 extends over 14 amino acids. V was pared by 1 base and J by 3 bases, with 3 bases of the junction left unmatched. Per the germline V gene, CDR1 is SQVTM and CDR2 is ANQGSEA. The CDR3 sequence: CSVEAGEGYNEQFF. Here the CDR3 DNA reads TGCAGCGTTGAAGCTGGGGAGGGCTACAATGAGCAGTTCTTC.

This chain uses TRBV19 with TRBJ2-2; D gene uncertain. This CDR3 is 15 amino acids long. Trimming cost V 6 bases and J 1 base, with 12 bases left between them. Per the germline V gene, CDR1 is LNHDA and CDR2 is SQIVND (reference sequence). CDR3 loop: CASRPGPLNTGELFF. In DNA, the CDR3 is TGTGCCAGTAGGCCGGGTCCTCTGAACACCGGGGAGCTGTTTTTT.